This T cell receptor (beta chain) appears in the sequencing data of a study of T-cell memory formation after mild COVID-19. Via MiXCR, TCRdb re-called the 5' RACE reads, giving one row per CDR3 protein. The sample shows 540,000 or so distinct CDR3 sequences, just over 20% of them seen only once. The germline CDR1 and CDR2 sequences are SGHTA and FQGNSA. Trimming stripped 8 bases from V and 1 base from J, with 15 bases between. The CDR3 consists of 15 residues. This clonotype has just a few counts. V is TRBV7-2 and J is TRBJ2-1; D gene ambiguous. This receptor was obtained from an adult woman who had mild COVID-19 (a few samples of this study predate the infection). Cell type and time point are not known. Sequencing was done on a sample of PBMCs or a T cell subset sorted from them (not recorded which). CDR3 sequence reads: CASSRLGSSYNEQFF. CDR3 in DNA: TGTGCCAGCTCCCGACTTGGAAGTTCCTACAATGAGCAGTTCTTC.